This note documents a single T cell receptor (beta chain) sequence. The antigen remains unidentified. These data originate in a study of OX40 agonist ivuxolimab in advanced cancers. Study-wide background: Six ivuxolimab dose levels, 0.01 to 10 mg/kg, were given intravenously every 2 weeks. The dose-escalation cohort had hepatocellular carcinoma, melanoma, renal cell or head and neck cancer. Study-level findings and limits: Partial responders treated at 0.1-3.0 mg/kg exhibited clonal expansion among the lowest measured.

The ends were cut back, 0 bases at V and 3 bases at J, with 19 bases in the middle. CDR1 LGHNA and CDR2 YNFKEQ come from the germline V gene. The CDR3 is made up of 18 amino acids. The method was immunoSEQ multiplex PCR; TCRdb's version includes in-frame clones alone and lacks a portion of them. The sample shows 60,000 to 65,000 clones, approximately 80% of them seen only once. The V call is TRBV4-2, the J call TRBJ2-3; TRBD2 is a possible D gene (5 bases). Sequencing used CD4+ or CD8+ T cells sorted from blood, obtained in a trial of the OX40 agonist ivuxolimab. The receptor's source is an adult with an advanced solid tumor such as melanoma, head and neck, liver or kidney cancer. The CDR3 reads CASSQEPNYRTLTDTQYF. The CDR3 nucleotides are TGTGCCAGCAGCCAAGAACCCAATTACCGGACTTTGACAGATACGCAGTATTTT.